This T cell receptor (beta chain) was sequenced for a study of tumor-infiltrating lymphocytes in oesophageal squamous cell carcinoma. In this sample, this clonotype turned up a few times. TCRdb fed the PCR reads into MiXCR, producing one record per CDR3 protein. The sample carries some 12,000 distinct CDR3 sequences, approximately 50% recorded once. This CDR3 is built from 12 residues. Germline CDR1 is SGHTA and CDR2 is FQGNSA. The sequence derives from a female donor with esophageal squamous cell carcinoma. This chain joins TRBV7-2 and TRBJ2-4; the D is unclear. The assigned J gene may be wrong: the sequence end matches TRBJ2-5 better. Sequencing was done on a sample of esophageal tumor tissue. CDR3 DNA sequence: TGTGCCAGCAGCGCGTACCAAGAGACCCAGTACTTC. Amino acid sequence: CASSAYQETQYF.